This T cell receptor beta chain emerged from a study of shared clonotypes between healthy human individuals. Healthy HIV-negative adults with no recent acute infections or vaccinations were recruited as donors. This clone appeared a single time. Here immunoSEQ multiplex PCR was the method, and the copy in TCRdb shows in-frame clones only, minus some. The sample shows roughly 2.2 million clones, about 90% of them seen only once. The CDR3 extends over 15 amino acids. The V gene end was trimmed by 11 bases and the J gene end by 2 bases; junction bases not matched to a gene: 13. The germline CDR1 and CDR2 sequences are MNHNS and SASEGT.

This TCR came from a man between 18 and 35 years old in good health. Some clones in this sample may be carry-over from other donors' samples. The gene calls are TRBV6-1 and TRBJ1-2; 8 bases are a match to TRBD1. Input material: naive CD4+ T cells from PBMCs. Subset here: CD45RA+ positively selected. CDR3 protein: CAGYRQGTRNYGYTF. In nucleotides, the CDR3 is TGTGCCGGCTATAGACAGGGGACCCGCAACTATGGCTACACCTTC.